The T cell receptor beta chain under discussion was sequenced for a study of shared clonotypes between healthy human individuals. At the level of the study: For every donor, three CD4 naive, three CD4 memory, two CD8 naive and one CD8 memory plates were used. Study-wide results and caveats: Deeper or shallower sequencing was expected to change how clonotypes are shared among donors.

The protocol was immunoSEQ multiplex PCR, while the TCRdb copy is restricted to in-frame clones and leaves out a portion. The table includes about 2.2 million clones, roughly 93% detected once. Naive CD8 cells lacked CD45RO and underwent positive selection for CCR7, leaving out terminally differentiated effector memory CD45RA+ cells. Regarding this clone: No antigen is known for it.

Per the germline V gene, CDR1 is SGDLS and CDR2 is YYNGEE. V was shortened by 4 bases and J by 4 bases, with 9 bases between the two germline ends. The length of the CDR3 is 14 residues. V and J are TRBV9 and TRBJ2-6, with D unclear. The clonotype originates from a man aged 18 to 30 in good health. Some clones in this sample may be carry-over from other donors' samples. Sequenced material: naive CD8+ T cells from PBMCs. CDR3 sequence reads: CASSTREGANVLTF. In DNA, the CDR3 is TGTGCCAGCAGCACAAGAGAGGGGGCCAACGTCCTGACTTTC.